This T cell receptor (beta chain) derives from a study of control samples from healthy donors and cancer patients. V was pared by 3 bases and J by 2 bases, with 6 bases of the junction left unmatched. Per the germline V gene, CDR1 is SGHTA and CDR2 is FQGNSA. The CDR3 spans 16 residues. TCRdb's table, derived via immunoSEQ multiplex PCR, lists solely in-frame clones and lacks some. The table includes about 140,000 clones, approximately 86% detected once. The specimen was blood. This clonotype originated in a man aged 18 to 29 in good health. The chain is built from TRBV7-2 and TRBJ1-5; TRBD1 aligns across 8 bases. The CDR3 is CASSFTPGQGNQPQHF. The CDR3 DNA reads TGTGCCAGCAGCTTCACACCGGGACAGGGCAATCAGCCCCAGCATTTT. The whole variable domain, filled in from reference TRBV7-2 and TRBJ1-5, reads GAGVSQSPSNKVTEKGKDVELRCDPISGHTALYWYRQSLGQGLEFLIYFQGNSAPDKSGLPSDRFSAERTGGSVSTLTIQRTQQEDSAVYLCASSFTPGQGNQPQHFGDGTRLSIL.